This record covers a single T cell receptor beta chain. Data came from immunoSEQ multiplex PCR; TCRdb stores just in-frame clones and leaves some out. The sample lists just over 300,000 clones, 90% seen once, with roughly 4.3% in the top ten. Participants were aged 18 to 89 years, lived in some 23 US areas, and enrolled virtually. Trimming removed 4 bases from V and 7 bases from J; junction bases left unmatched: 6. The germline CDR1 and CDR2 sequences are GTSNPN and SVGIG (reference sequence). The CDR3 consists of 12 residues. This sample was included in a study of blood T cell repertoires in COVID-19. Study-wide background: PBMCs, B-cell-depleted T cells, or T cells provided the cDNA or gDNA that made up the material.

The chain is built from TRBV30 and TRBJ1-1, with TRBD1 matching 7 bases. Sequencing was carried out using PBMCs or T cells enriched from blood (not recorded which). This receptor was taken from a young woman with acute COVID-19. The CDR3 DNA sequence: TGTGCCTGGACCAAGGGGGCTCGTGAAGCTTTCTTT. Residues: CAWTKGAREAFF. Full variable domain (missing parts from reference TRBV30 and TRBJ1-1): SQTIHQWPATLVQPVGSPLSLECTVEGTSNPNLYWYRQAAGRGLQLLFYSVGIGQISSEVPQNLSASRPQDRQFILSSKKLLLSDSGFYLCAWTKGAREAFFGQGTRLTVV.